These T cell receptor beta chains were read from a single sample in a study of cytomegalovirus exposure and HLA in healthy donors. Measured with immunoSEQ multiplex PCR; TCRdb has only the in-frame clones, and not every one. Found here are 150,000 to 200,000 clones, about 80% of them singletons; the top ten hold roughly 1.1%. Source material: PBMCs. The source of these receptors is a woman between 40 and 55 years old in good health and CMV-seronegative. Both conserved end residues are part of each CDR3. D genes are given only for firm matches. The size field is filled for only some rows; it gives once, few, many or a size class.

J gene: TRBJ1-1; CDR3 length: 18; D gene: NA; clone size: NA; V gene: TRBV19; CDR3 protein: CASSIFAQGGTGVTEAFF; CDR3 DNA: TGTGCCAGTAGTATCTTCGCGCAGGGAGGGACGGGGGTCACTGAAGCTTTCTTT
J gene: TRBJ2-7; CDR3 length: 16; D gene: TRBD1; clone size: NA; V gene: TRBV4-3; CDR3 protein: CASSQDAGTVLYEQYF; CDR3 DNA: TGCGCCAGCAGCCAAGACGCCGGGACAGTCCTCTACGAGCAGTACTTC
J gene: TRBJ2-5; CDR3 length: 12; D gene: NA; clone size: few; V gene: TRBV7-8; CDR3 protein: CASSLVRGTQYF; CDR3 DNA: TGTGCCAGCAGCTTAGTTAGAGGGACCCAGTACTTC
J gene: TRBJ1-2; CDR3 length: 13; D gene: NA; clone size: NA; V gene: TRBV4-3; CDR3 protein: CASSHPGGYGYTF; CDR3 DNA: TGCGCCAGCAGTCATCCTGGAGGCTATGGCTACACCTTC
J gene: TRBJ2-2; CDR3 length: 12; D gene: TRBD1; clone size: NA; V gene: TRBV7-9; CDR3 protein: CASSQGAGELFF; CDR3 DNA: TGTGCCAGCAGCCAGGGGGCCGGGGAGCTGTTTTTT
J gene: TRBJ2-5; CDR3 length: 16; D gene: NA; clone size: NA; V gene: TRBV7-2; CDR3 protein: CASSSSWRALGETQYF; CDR3 DNA: TGTGCCAGCAGCTCCTCGTGGAGAGCGTTAGGTGAGACCCAGTACTTC
J gene: TRBJ1-1; CDR3 length: 14; D gene: TRBD1; clone size: NA; V gene: TRBV7-2; CDR3 protein: CASSRSGQGYGAFF; CDR3 DNA: TGTGCCAGCAGCCGATCGGGACAGGGGTATGGAGCTTTCTTT
J gene: TRBJ1-2; CDR3 length: 15; D gene: NA; clone size: NA; V gene: TRBV5-1; CDR3 protein: CASSTGGVGPYGYTF; CDR3 DNA: TGCGCCAGCAGCACGGGAGGGGTCGGTCCTTATGGCTACACCTTC
J gene: TRBJ2-3; CDR3 length: 19; D gene: TRBD2; clone size: NA; V gene: TRBV4-3; CDR3 protein: CASSQDVAGEARNTDTQYF; CDR3 DNA: TGCGCCAGCAGCCAAGATGTAGCGGGGGAGGCCCGGAACACAGATACGCAGTATTTT
J gene: TRBJ1-1; CDR3 length: 15; D gene: NA; clone size: once; V gene: TRBV4-3; CDR3 protein: CASSQDSGMNTEAFF; CDR3 DNA: TGCGCCAGCAGCCAAGATTCGGGTATGAACACTGAAGCTTTCTTT
J gene: TRBJ2-1; CDR3 length: 15; D gene: TRBD1; clone size: NA; V gene: TRBV2; CDR3 protein: CASRPPGQIYNEQFF; CDR3 DNA: TGTGCCAGCAGGCCTCCGGGACAGATCTACAATGAGCAGTTCTTC
J gene: TRBJ1-3; CDR3 length: 15; D gene: TRBD1; clone size: NA; V gene: TRBV19; CDR3 protein: CASSPTGDSGNTIYF; CDR3 DNA: TGTGCCAGTAGTCCGACAGGGGACTCTGGAAACACCATATATTTT
J gene: TRBJ1-1; CDR3 length: 14; D gene: NA; clone size: NA; V gene: TRBV27; CDR3 protein: CASRRLLVNTEAFF; CDR3 DNA: TGTGCCAGCAGGAGGCTATTAGTCAACACTGAAGCTTTCTTT
J gene: TRBJ2-3; CDR3 length: 16; D gene: TRBD2; clone size: NA; V gene: TRBV10-1; CDR3 protein: CASSDGTSGFTDTQYF; CDR3 DNA: TGCGCCAGCAGTGATGGGACTAGCGGGTTCACAGATACGCAGTATTTT
J gene: TRBJ2-5; CDR3 length: 14; D gene: NA; clone size: NA; V gene: TRBV5-1; CDR3 protein: CASSLVGVEETQYF; CDR3 DNA: TGCGCCAGCAGCTTGGTGGGCGTGGAAGAGACCCAGTACTTC
J gene: TRBJ2-2; CDR3 length: 13; D gene: NA; clone size: NA; V gene: TRBV6-5; CDR3 protein: CASTRGWTGELFF; CDR3 DNA: TGTGCCAGCACTCGAGGGTGGACCGGGGAGCTGTTTTTT
J gene: TRBJ1-1; CDR3 length: 19; D gene: NA; clone size: few; V gene: TRBV11-1; CDR3 protein: CASSQTYRVRSLMNTEAFF; CDR3 DNA: TGTGCCAGCAGTCAGACTTACAGGGTACGGTCCCTCATGAACACTGAAGCTTTCTTT
J gene: TRBJ1-3; CDR3 length: 14; D gene: NA; clone size: NA; V gene: TRBV29-1; CDR3 protein: CSAFTGQAGNTIYF; CDR3 DNA: TGCAGCGCCTTTACAGGACAAGCTGGAAACACCATATATTTT
J gene: TRBJ1-2; CDR3 length: 14; D gene: NA; clone size: NA; V gene: TRBV5-1; CDR3 protein: CASSLDRSNYGYTF; CDR3 DNA: TGCGCCAGCAGCTTGGACAGATCTAACTATGGCTACACCTTC
J gene: TRBJ1-5; CDR3 length: 15; D gene: TRBD1; clone size: once; V gene: TRBV7-2; CDR3 protein: CASSLIGTGSQPQHF; CDR3 DNA: TGTGCCAGCAGCTTAATCGGGACAGGGAGCCAGCCCCAGCATTTT
J gene: TRBJ2-1; CDR3 length: 19; D gene: TRBD2; clone size: NA; V gene: TRBV4-3; CDR3 protein: CASSLRGLADLSSYNEQFF; CDR3 DNA: TGCGCCAGCAGCCTAAGAGGACTAGCGGATCTAAGCTCCTACAATGAGCAGTTCTTC
J gene: TRBJ1-1; CDR3 length: 14; D gene: NA; clone size: NA; V gene: TRBV5-4; CDR3 protein: CASSSLDGNTEAFF; CDR3 DNA: TGTGCCAGCAGCTCCCTAGACGGGAACACTGAAGCTTTCTTT
J gene: TRBJ1-1; CDR3 length: 13; D gene: NA; clone size: NA; V gene: TRBV28; CDR3 protein: CASSTFGQLEAFF; CDR3 DNA: TGTGCCAGCAGTACTTTTGGACAGCTCGAAGCTTTCTTT
J gene: TRBJ1-4; CDR3 length: 12; D gene: NA; clone size: NA; V gene: TRBV27; CDR3 protein: CASSPWAGILFF; CDR3 DNA: TGTGCCAGCAGTCCATGGGCGGGAATACTGTTTTTT
J gene: TRBJ2-6; CDR3 length: 18; D gene: TRBD2; clone size: NA; V gene: TRBV25-1; CDR3 protein: CASSESRGGVAGANVLTF; CDR3 DNA: TGTGCCAGCAGTGAATCACGGGGGGGGGTTGCTGGGGCCAACGTCCTGACTTTC
J gene: TRBJ2-7; CDR3 length: 14; D gene: TRBD1; clone size: NA; V gene: TRBV7-3; CDR3 protein: CASSLQGAGYEQYF; CDR3 DNA: TGTGCCAGCAGCTTACAGGGGGCGGGTTACGAGCAGTACTTC
J gene: TRBJ2-4; CDR3 length: 14; D gene: TRBD1; clone size: NA; V gene: TRBV19; CDR3 protein: CASSIGQGRNIQYF; CDR3 DNA: TGTGCCAGTAGCATTGGACAGGGGAGAAACATTCAGTACTTC
J gene: TRBJ1-4; CDR3 length: 16; D gene: NA; clone size: NA; V gene: TRBV7-2; CDR3 protein: CASSLVGGQSNEKLFF; CDR3 DNA: TGTGCCAGCAGCTTGGTAGGTGGGCAGAGTAATGAAAAACTGTTTTTT
J gene: TRBJ1-5; CDR3 length: 14; D gene: NA; clone size: NA; V gene: TRBV29-1; CDR3 protein: CSVAEGGKDQPQHF; CDR3 DNA: TGCAGCGTTGCCGAGGGAGGAAAGGACCAGCCCCAGCATTTT
J gene: TRBJ2-7; CDR3 length: 13; D gene: TRBD1; clone size: NA; V gene: TRBV18; CDR3 protein: CASSKTGSYEQYF; CDR3 DNA: TGTGCCAGCTCCAAGACAGGGTCCTACGAGCAGTACTTC
J gene: TRBJ2-1; CDR3 length: 16; D gene: TRBD2; clone size: NA; V gene: TRBV6-5; CDR3 protein: CASSYSASGNYNEQFF; CDR3 DNA: TGTGCCAGCAGTTACTCGGCTAGCGGGAACTACAATGAGCAGTTCTTC
J gene: TRBJ2-7; CDR3 length: 14; D gene: TRBD1; clone size: NA; V gene: TRBV7-2; CDR3 protein: CASSLGQGAYEQYF; CDR3 DNA: TGTGCCAGCAGCTTAGGACAGGGGGCCTACGAGCAGTACTTC
J gene: TRBJ2-1; CDR3 length: 15; D gene: NA; clone size: NA; V gene: TRBV6-4; CDR3 protein: CASSPSLSSYNEQFF; CDR3 DNA: TGTGCCAGCAGTCCCTCCCTGAGCTCCTACAATGAGCAGTTCTTC
J gene: TRBJ1-5; CDR3 length: 15; D gene: NA; clone size: few; V gene: TRBV19; CDR3 protein: CASSIVLQGSQPQHF; CDR3 DNA: TGTGCCAGTAGTATAGTGTTACAGGGTAGCCAGCCCCAGCATTTT
J gene: TRBJ1-1; CDR3 length: 12; D gene: NA; clone size: NA; V gene: TRBV6-6; CDR3 protein: CASSYRSVKAFF; CDR3 DNA: TGTGCCAGCAGTTACCGGTCCGTTAAAGCTTTCTTT
J gene: TRBJ2-7; CDR3 length: 14; D gene: NA; clone size: NA; V gene: TRBV7-7; CDR3 protein: CASSLSTRYYEQYF; CDR3 DNA: TGTGCCAGCAGCTTGAGTACTCGTTATTACGAGCAGTACTTC
J gene: TRBJ2-3; CDR3 length: 14; D gene: NA; clone size: NA; V gene: TRBV5-1; CDR3 protein: CASSSGSFTDTQYF; CDR3 DNA: TGCGCCAGCAGCTCCGGGTCGTTCACAGATACGCAGTATTTT
J gene: TRBJ1-2; CDR3 length: 13; D gene: NA; clone size: NA; V gene: TRBV30; CDR3 protein: CAQRQRMVYGYTF; CDR3 DNA: TGTGCCCAACGACAGAGAATGGTCTATGGCTACACCTTC
J gene: TRBJ1-6; CDR3 length: 12; D gene: NA; clone size: NA; V gene: TRBV25-1; CDR3 protein: CASSGQYSPLHF; CDR3 DNA: TGTGCCAGCAGTGGTCAGTATTCACCCCTCCACTTT
J gene: TRBJ2-1; CDR3 length: 12; D gene: TRBD2; clone size: NA; V gene: TRBV5-6; CDR3 protein: CASSFGGNEQFF; CDR3 DNA: TGTGCCAGCAGCTTCGGGGGGAATGAGCAGTTCTTC
J gene: TRBJ1-3; CDR3 length: 17; D gene: TRBD1; clone size: NA; V gene: TRBV30; CDR3 protein: CAWSVPRGVTSGNTIYF; CDR3 DNA: TGTGCCTGGAGTGTACCCAGGGGGGTGACATCTGGAAACACCATATATTTT
J gene: TRBJ2-1; CDR3 length: 20; D gene: TRBD2; clone size: NA; V gene: TRBV4-3; CDR3 protein: CASSPYPGLAGGLIGNEQFF; CDR3 DNA: TGCGCCAGCAGCCCTTACCCGGGACTAGCGGGAGGGCTGATCGGAAATGAGCAGTTCTTC
J gene: TRBJ2-1; CDR3 length: 15; D gene: NA; clone size: few; V gene: TRBV9; CDR3 protein: CASSPAGGIDNEQFF; CDR3 DNA: TGTGCCAGCAGCCCCGCAGGCGGGATAGACAATGAGCAGTTCTTC
J gene: TRBJ2-1; CDR3 length: 15; D gene: NA; clone size: once; V gene: TRBV9; CDR3 protein: CASSVLPNSYNEQFF; CDR3 DNA: TGTGCCAGCAGCGTGCTTCCTAACTCCTACAATGAGCAGTTCTTC
J gene: TRBJ2-3; CDR3 length: 14; D gene: NA; clone size: NA; V gene: TRBV27; CDR3 protein: CASSLRFAEDTQYF; CDR3 DNA: TGTGCCAGCAGTTTACGATTCGCGGAGGATACGCAGTATTTT
J gene: TRBJ2-1; CDR3 length: 14; D gene: NA; clone size: few; V gene: TRBV2; CDR3 protein: CASGSTSSYNEQFF; CDR3 DNA: TGTGCCAGCGGTTCTACTAGCTCCTACAATGAGCAGTTCTTC
J gene: TRBJ2-5; CDR3 length: 15; D gene: NA; clone size: NA; V gene: TRBV7-2; CDR3 protein: CASSIITGSLETQYF; CDR3 DNA: TGTGCCAGCAGCATAATAACAGGGAGCCTAGAGACCCAGTACTTC
J gene: TRBJ2-3; CDR3 length: 16; D gene: NA; clone size: few; V gene: TRBV9; CDR3 protein: CASSVDEGTATDTQYF; CDR3 DNA: TGTGCCAGCAGCGTAGATGAGGGAACGGCCACAGATACGCAGTATTTT
J gene: TRBJ1-1; CDR3 length: 14; D gene: NA; clone size: NA; V gene: TRBV6-1; CDR3 protein: CASSFHRVDTEAFF; CDR3 DNA: TGTGCCAGCAGCTTTCACAGGGTTGACACTGAAGCTTTCTTT
J gene: TRBJ2-7; CDR3 length: 15; D gene: NA; clone size: once; V gene: TRBV11-3; CDR3 protein: CASSTHPTGMNEQYF; CDR3 DNA: TGTGCCAGCAGCACCCATCCAACCGGGATGAATGAGCAGTACTTC
J gene: TRBJ2-2; CDR3 length: 16; D gene: TRBD1; clone size: NA; V gene: TRBV4-3; CDR3 protein: CASSQAGTGNTGELFF; CDR3 DNA: TGCGCCAGCAGCCAAGCAGGGACAGGGAACACCGGGGAGCTGTTTTTT
J gene: TRBJ2-3; CDR3 length: 14; D gene: NA; clone size: NA; V gene: TRBV7-3; CDR3 protein: CASSLSHSTDTQYF; CDR3 DNA: TGTGCCAGCAGCTTAAGTCATAGCACAGATACGCAGTATTTT
J gene: TRBJ1-1; CDR3 length: 15; D gene: TRBD1; clone size: NA; V gene: TRBV30; CDR3 protein: CAWTGRQGWNTEAFF; CDR3 DNA: TGTGCCTGGACCGGGAGACAGGGGTGGAACACTGAAGCTTTCTTT
J gene: TRBJ1-1; CDR3 length: 17; D gene: TRBD1; clone size: few; V gene: TRBV11-3; CDR3 protein: CASSLGGGTGGNTEAFF; CDR3 DNA: TGTGCCAGCAGCTTAGGGGGGGGGACAGGGGGGAACACTGAAGCTTTCTTT
J gene: TRBJ2-7; CDR3 length: 15; D gene: NA; clone size: NA; V gene: TRBV5-4; CDR3 protein: CASSPDAGRTYDQYF; CDR3 DNA: TGTGCCAGCAGCCCCGATGCCGGGAGAACCTACGATCAGTACTTC